Listed below are T cell receptor beta chains from one sample, sequenced in a study of cytomegalovirus exposure and HLA in healthy donors. Using immunoSEQ multiplex PCR, the repertoire was profiled, and TCRdb retains in-frame clones only, with some absent. The sample includes some 120,000 clones, 65% of them seen just once. The source material was PBMCs. The receptors here all came from a woman aged 40 to 49 in good health and CMV-seropositive. The CDR3 runs from the conserved cysteine through the conserved F or W. A D gene is named only where the DNA matches it firmly. Clone size is not always given. Where it is, it says once, few, many or a class for expanded clones.

CASSYSTSGSTDTQYF	TGTGCCAGCAGTTACTCAACTAGCGGAAGCACAGATACGCAGTATTTT	TRBD2	NA	TRBV6-6	TRBJ2-3
CASSDWSGVYEQYF	TGTGCCAGCAGTGATTGGTCGGGGGTTTACGAGCAGTACTTC	NA	NA	TRBV6-1	TRBJ2-7
CASSSGTGVSYEQYF	TGTGCCAGCAGTTCCGGGACAGGGGTTTCCTACGAGCAGTACTTC	TRBD1	few	TRBV27	TRBJ2-7
CASSPQGRATEKLFF	TGTGCCAGCAGCCCACAGGGGCGCGCAACCGAAAAACTGTTTTTT	TRBD1	NA	TRBV7-9	TRBJ1-4
CASSPDWSSGNTIYF	TGTGCCAGTAGTCCTGATTGGAGCTCTGGAAACACCATATATTTT	NA	NA	TRBV19	TRBJ1-3
CASSLGLNYEQYF	TGTGCCAGCAGCCTCGGACTGAACTACGAGCAGTACTTC	NA	few	TRBV7-2	TRBJ2-7
CASSLDGDVNTEAFF	TGCGCCAGCAGCTTGGACGGAGACGTGAACACTGAAGCTTTCTTT	NA	few	TRBV5-1	TRBJ1-1
CASSEVRRNEQFF	TGTGCCAGCAGTGAAGTTAGGCGGAATGAGCAGTTCTTC	NA	NA	TRBV6-1	TRBJ2-1
CASSLIAGGYTGELFF	TGTGCCAGCAGTTTAATAGCGGGAGGGTACACCGGGGAGCTGTTTTTT	TRBD2	NA	TRBV27	TRBJ2-2
CASRGGRGYEQYF	TGTGCCAGCAGGGGTGGCAGGGGCTACGAGCAGTACTTC	NA	NA	TRBV5-6	TRBJ2-7
CASSRGASNTGELFF	TGTGCCAGCAGCCGGGGTGCCTCCAACACCGGGGAGCTGTTTTTT	NA	NA	TRBV5-4	TRBJ2-2
CASSEGANTEAFF	TGTGCCAGCAGTGAGGGGGCGAACACTGAAGCTTTCTTT	TRBD1	NA	TRBV6-5	TRBJ1-1
CASSSYPPGTEQETQYF	TGTGCCAGCAGCTCCTACCCCCCCGGGACAGAACAAGAGACCCAGTACTTC	TRBD1	NA	TRBV7-2	TRBJ2-5
CASSLEPSLSQYF	TGCGCCAGCAGCTTGGAGCCGTCTTTGTCCCAGTACTTC	NA	NA	TRBV5-1	TRBJ2-5
CASSYEGGENTEAFF	TGTGCCAGCAGTTACGAAGGTGGAGAGAACACTGAAGCTTTCTTT	NA	few	TRBV6-5	TRBJ1-1
CASSLGHRGAYEQYF	TGTGCCAGCAGCTTAGGACACCGGGGGGCCTACGAGCAGTACTTC	TRBD2	NA	TRBV11-2	TRBJ2-7
CASRILAGVRNEQFF	TGTGCCAGTAGGATACTAGCGGGAGTGAGGAATGAGCAGTTCTTC	TRBD2	NA	TRBV19	TRBJ2-1
CATSRDLRASGRSYEQYF	TGTGCCACCAGCAGAGATCTTCGGGCTAGCGGGCGTTCCTACGAGCAGTACTTC	TRBD2	NA	TRBV15	TRBJ2-7
CASSPRTSGSDYNEQFF	TGCGCCAGCAGCCCCAGGACTAGCGGGAGCGACTACAATGAGCAGTTCTTC	TRBD2	NA	TRBV4-3	TRBJ2-1